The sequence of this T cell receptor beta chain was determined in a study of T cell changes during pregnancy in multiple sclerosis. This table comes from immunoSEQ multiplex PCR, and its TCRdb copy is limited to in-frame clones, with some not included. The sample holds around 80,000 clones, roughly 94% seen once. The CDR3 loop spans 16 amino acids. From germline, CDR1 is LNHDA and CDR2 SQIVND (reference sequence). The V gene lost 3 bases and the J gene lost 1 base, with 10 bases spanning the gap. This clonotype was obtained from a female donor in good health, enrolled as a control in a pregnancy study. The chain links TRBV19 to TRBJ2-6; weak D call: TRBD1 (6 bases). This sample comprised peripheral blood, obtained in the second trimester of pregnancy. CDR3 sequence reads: CASSIEGGSGANVLTF. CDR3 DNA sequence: TGTGCCAGTAGTATTGAAGGGGGTTCTGGGGCCAACGTCCTGACTTTC.